The rows below give T cell receptor beta chains drawn from one sample of a study of cytomegalovirus exposure and HLA in healthy donors. Measured with immunoSEQ multiplex PCR; TCRdb has only the in-frame clones, and not every one. The sample shows under 200,000 clones, roughly 86% of them seen only once. Sequencing input: PBMCs. These receptors were collected from a woman aged 18 to 35 in good health and CMV-seropositive. Each CDR3 is given with its conserved first and last residue. Fields, in order: CDR3 protein, CDR3 DNA, D gene, V gene, clone size, J gene. The D gene is left open where the match is weak. Rows may omit the clone size; those that give it use once, few, many or a size class.

CASSRGPGGELFF TGTGCCAGTAGCAGGGGGCCCGGCGGGGAGCTGTTTTTT TRBD1 TRBV19 - TRBJ2-2
CASSLLQTSGSYSQYF TGTGCCAGCAGTTTATTACAAACTAGCGGCTCTTATTCCCAGTACTTC TRBD2 TRBV28 - TRBJ2-5
CASGLWTSGNLNTGELFF TGTGCTAGTGGTTTGTGGACTAGCGGGAACCTCAACACCGGGGAGCTGTTTTTT TRBD2 TRBV12-5 once TRBJ2-2
CASSSGLAGANEQYF TGTGCCAGCAGCTCGGGACTAGCGGGAGCCAACGAGCAGTACTTC TRBD2 TRBV7-9 - TRBJ2-7
CASSPGPSGRDEQFF TGTGCCAGCAGCCCTGGGCCTAGCGGGAGGGATGAGCAGTTCTTC TRBD2 TRBV5-4 - TRBJ2-1
CASRATRTDYGYTF TGTGCCAGCAGAGCGACTCGGACAGACTATGGCTACACCTTC - TRBV11-2 - TRBJ1-2
CASSFWPAGEETQYF TGTGCCAGCAGTTTCTGGCCAGCGGGGGAAGAGACCCAGTACTTC TRBD2 TRBV27 - TRBJ2-5
CASSIGALGRSYEQYF TGTGCCAGTAGTATAGGGGCCCTGGGGCGTTCATACGAGCAGTACTTC - TRBV19 - TRBJ2-7
CASSVDVTGVDEQYF TGTGCCAGCAGCGTAGATGTGACAGGGGTGGACGAGCAGTACTTC TRBD1 TRBV9 - TRBJ2-7
CSARQGMYEKLFF TGCAGCGCCCGACAGGGGATGTATGAAAAACTGTTTTTT TRBD1 TRBV29-1 - TRBJ1-4
CASSGGGRNTEAFF TGTGCCAGCAGTGGCGGGGGACGGAACACTGAAGCTTTCTTT - TRBV6-5 - TRBJ1-1
CSAPRRETQYF TGCAGTGCTCCTCGTCGGGAGACCCAGTACTTC - TRBV20-1 - TRBJ2-5
CASSLGTGGAKNIQYF TGCGCCAGCAGCTTGGGTACGGGGGGCGCCAAAAACATTCAGTACTTC - TRBV5-1 - TRBJ2-4
CASTPGRVADEQYF TGTGCCAGCACCCCGGGGAGGGTAGCTGACGAGCAGTACTTC TRBD2 TRBV7-2 few TRBJ2-7
CASSLVAVTGELFF TGTGCCAGCAGTTTGGTCGCAGTCACCGGGGAGCTGTTTTTT - TRBV27 once TRBJ2-2
CAWSLGGVNTEAFF TGTGCCTGGAGTCTCGGGGGGGTGAACACTGAAGCTTTCTTT - TRBV30 - TRBJ1-1
CASSLWREGLSTDTQYF TGTGCCAGCAGTTTATGGCGGGAGGGCCTAAGCACAGATACGCAGTATTTT TRBD2 TRBV28 - TRBJ2-3
CASSLWAPSNQPQHF TGTGCCAGCAGTTTATGGGCACCTAGCAATCAGCCCCAGCATTTT - TRBV28 once TRBJ1-5
CASSTRGNTEAFF TGTGCCAGCAGCACCCGGGGGAACACTGAAGCTTTCTTT - TRBV5-4 - TRBJ1-1
CASTYPSTGEAFF TGTGCCAGTACCTACCCATCGACAGGGGAAGCTTTCTTT TRBD1 TRBV19 once TRBJ1-1
CASSSGQGVTEAFF TGTGCCAGCAGTTCCGGACAGGGAGTAACTGAAGCTTTCTTT TRBD1 TRBV6-5 - TRBJ1-1
CASRTTDTGELFF TGCGCCAGCCGGACTACCGACACCGGGGAGCTGTTTTTT - TRBV5-1 - TRBJ2-2
CASTKDGNYEQYF TGTGCCAGCACTAAAGACGGGAATTACGAGCAGTACTTC - TRBV6-5 once TRBJ2-7
CASTPAGEANTGELFF TGTGCCAGCACTCCGGCGGGGGAGGCGAACACCGGGGAGCTGTTTTTT TRBD2 TRBV28 - TRBJ2-2
CASAQSGASYEQYF TGTGCCAGTGCCCAGAGCGGGGCTTCCTACGAGCAGTACTTC TRBD2 TRBV6-6 - TRBJ2-7
CASSFTVGRAVLEQFF TGTGCCAGCAGTTTCACGGTAGGGAGGGCCGTGCTTGAGCAGTTCTTC TRBD2 TRBV27 - TRBJ2-1
CASSRGGSYNEQFF TGCGCCAGCAGCCGAGGGGGTTCCTACAATGAGCAGTTCTTC - TRBV5-1 once TRBJ2-1
CASRDRLVSTDTQYF TGTGCCAGCAGAGACCGACTAGTCAGCACAGATACGCAGTATTTT - TRBV6-5 - TRBJ2-3
CASSPLTSGTETQYF TGTGCCAGCTCACCGCTAACTAGCGGGACTGAGACCCAGTACTTC TRBD2 TRBV18 - TRBJ2-5
CASSVRENTEAFF TGTGCCAGCAGTGTGAGGGAGAACACTGAAGCTTTCTTT - TRBV6-1 few TRBJ1-1
CASKWTSGGNTGELFF TGCGCCAGCAAATGGACTAGCGGAGGGAACACCGGGGAGCTGTTTTTT TRBD2 TRBV5-1 once TRBJ2-2
CASGKAGNSYEQYF TGTGCCAGCGGGAAGGCGGGAAACTCCTACGAGCAGTACTTC - TRBV25-1 - TRBJ2-7
CASSQESQFSYEQYF TGCGCCAGCAGCCAAGAGTCACAATTCTCCTACGAGCAGTACTTC - TRBV4-1 - TRBJ2-7
CAGRAGTGEETQYF TGTGCCGGAAGGGCCGGGACAGGGGAAGAGACCCAGTACTTC TRBD1 TRBV18 - TRBJ2-5
CASSTGQGMVGYTF TGTGCCAGCAGCACCGGACAAGGGATGGTAGGCTACACCTTC - TRBV11-2 - TRBJ1-2
CASSLGGQGTEAFF TGTGCCAGCAGTTTGGGGGGACAGGGGACTGAAGCTTTCTTT TRBD1 TRBV28 - TRBJ1-1
CASSPPKVGDEQFF TGTGCCAGCTCACCCCCTAAGGTGGGCGATGAGCAGTTCTTC - TRBV18 - TRBJ2-1
CASSLFRGRTNLANTGELFF TGCGCCAGCAGCTTGTTCAGGGGTCGAACCAACCTCGCGAACACCGGGGAGCTGTTTTTT - TRBV5-1 - TRBJ2-2
CASSPRGQYTGELFF TGTGCCAGCAGCCCTAGGGGGCAGTACACCGGGGAGCTGTTTTTT TRBD1 TRBV9 - TRBJ2-2
CASSLKTSSTGELFF TGCGCCAGCAGCTTGAAAACTTCGAGCACCGGGGAGCTGTTTTTT - TRBV5-1 - TRBJ2-2
CASSLQENTEAFF TGTGCCAGTAGTCTTCAGGAGAACACTGAAGCTTTCTTT - TRBV19 - TRBJ1-1
CASSRQGGDTEAFF TGCGCCAGCAGCCGACAGGGTGGTGACACTGAAGCTTTCTTT TRBD1 TRBV5-1 - TRBJ1-1
CASSRDRDYEQYF TGTGCCAGCAGTAGGGACAGGGACTACGAGCAGTACTTC TRBD1 TRBV6-6 once TRBJ2-7
CSGSGGLAGGRSYNEQFF TGCAGCGGATCGGGGGGGCTAGCGGGAGGGCGCTCCTACAATGAGCAGTTCTTC TRBD2 TRBV29-1 - TRBJ2-1
CAISTMRESYEQFF TGTGCCATCAGTACGATGCGGGAGTCATATGAGCAGTTCTTC TRBD2 TRBV10-3 - TRBJ2-1
CASSVGYWGLAGEVYEQYF TGTGCCAGCAGCGTAGGTTATTGGGGACTAGCGGGAGAAGTTTACGAGCAGTACTTC TRBD2 TRBV9 - TRBJ2-7
CASRGTGNYGYTF TGTGCCAGCAGGGGGACAGGGAACTATGGCTACACCTTC TRBD1 TRBV6-5 few TRBJ1-2
CASSMSDRNTEAFF TGTGCCAGCAGCATGTCAGACAGGAACACTGAAGCTTTCTTT - TRBV21-1 once TRBJ1-1
CACKSRDSPYEQYF TGTGCCTGTAAATCCCGGGACAGCCCCTACGAGCAGTACTTC TRBD1 TRBV30 - TRBJ2-7
CASSGQKNYGYTF TGTGCCAGTAGTGGACAGAAAAACTATGGCTACACCTTC - TRBV19 - TRBJ1-2
CASSHGTGHGYTF TGTGCCAGCAGCCATGGGACAGGACACGGCTACACCTTC TRBD1 TRBV7-9 - TRBJ1-2
CASSHSTSVEQYF TGCGCCAGCAGCCACTCGACTAGCGTGGAGCAGTACTTC TRBD2 TRBV4-1 - TRBJ2-7
CAYRGLRHNEQFF TGTGCCTACAGGGGTTTAAGGCACAATGAGCAGTTCTTC TRBD1 TRBV28 - TRBJ2-1
CASSYWTSGIGHEQYF TGTGCCAGCAGTTACTGGACTAGCGGGATTGGTCACGAGCAGTACTTC TRBD2 TRBV6-8 - TRBJ2-7
CASSEGAWGNQPQHF TGCGCCAGTTCGGAGGGGGCCTGGGGCAATCAGCCCCAGCATTTT TRBD1 TRBV4-3 - TRBJ1-5
CASKDRLFYEQYF TGTGCCAGCAAGGACAGACTGTTTTACGAGCAGTACTTC - TRBV28 - TRBJ2-7
CASSYLTGTFPYNEQFF TGTGCCAGCAGTTATCTTACCGGGACTTTCCCCTACAATGAGCAGTTCTTC - TRBV27 once TRBJ2-1
CASSSSAGGTDTQYF TGTGCCAGCAGCTCCTCAGCGGGTGGCACAGATACGCAGTATTTT - TRBV7-2 once TRBJ2-3
CAIRDREGETQYF TGTGCCATCAGAGACAGGGAAGGAGAGACCCAGTACTTC TRBD1 TRBV10-3 once TRBJ2-5